The entry below gives a single T cell receptor (beta chain) sequence along with its context. The antigen is unknown. Only in-frame clones appear in the TCRdb table, and some are missing; sequencing was by immunoSEQ multiplex PCR. Here the sample spans over 55,000 clones, around 83% being singletons. The sample is drawn from a study of OX40 agonist ivuxolimab in advanced cancers. Study overall: Three individuals attained partial responses, comprising one hepatocellular carcinoma case and two cutaneous melanoma cases. General study points: More expanded clones were seen, on average, in CD8+ T cells than in CD4+. There was clonal expansion of CD4+ and CD8+ blood T cells by week 6 at 0.1 to 3.0 mg/kg.

Germline V gene data show CDR1 as KGHSH and CDR2 as LQKENI. Trimming shortened V by 2 bases and J by 5 bases, and 12 bases separated the two germline ends. The CDR3 runs 15 residues. Drawing of blood for sampling happened at baseline, at cycle 4 day 1, and at cycle 7 day 1. The sequence derives from an adult with an advanced solid tumor such as melanoma, head and neck, liver or kidney cancer. The chain carries TRBV18 and TRBJ2-2; D remains ambiguous. Here the sequenced sample was CD4+ or CD8+ T cells sorted from blood, taken in a trial of the OX40 agonist ivuxolimab. The CDR3 here is CASSPIGDRTGELFF. The CDR3 coding sequence is TGTGCCAGCTCACCAATCGGAGATCGGACCGGGGAGCTGTTTTTT.